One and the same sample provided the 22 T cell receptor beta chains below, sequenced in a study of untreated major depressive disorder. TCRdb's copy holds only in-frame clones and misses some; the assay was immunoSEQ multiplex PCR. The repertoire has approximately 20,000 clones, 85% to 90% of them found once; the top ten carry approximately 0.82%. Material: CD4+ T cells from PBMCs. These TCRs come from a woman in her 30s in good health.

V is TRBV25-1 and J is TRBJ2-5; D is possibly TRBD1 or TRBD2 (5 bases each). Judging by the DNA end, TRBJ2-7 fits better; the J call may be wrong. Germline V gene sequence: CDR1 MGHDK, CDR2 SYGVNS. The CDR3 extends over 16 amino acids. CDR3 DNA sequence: TGTGCCAGCAGTGATCGTACCGGGACGGCCTCCTACGAGCAGTACTTC. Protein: CASSDRTGTASYEQYF.

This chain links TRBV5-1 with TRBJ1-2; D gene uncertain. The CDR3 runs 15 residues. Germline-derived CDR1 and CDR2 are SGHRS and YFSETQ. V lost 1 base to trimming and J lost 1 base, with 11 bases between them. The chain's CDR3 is CASSLWPQNNYGYTF. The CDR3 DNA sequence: TGCGCCAGCAGCTTGTGGCCCCAGAATAACTATGGCTACACCTTC.

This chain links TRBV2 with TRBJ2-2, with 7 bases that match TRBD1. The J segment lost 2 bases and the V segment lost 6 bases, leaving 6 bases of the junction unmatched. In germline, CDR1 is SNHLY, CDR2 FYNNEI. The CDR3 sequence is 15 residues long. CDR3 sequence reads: CASREQGSNTGELFF. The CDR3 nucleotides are TGTGCCAGCAGGGAACAGGGGTCTAACACCGGGGAGCTGTTTTTT.

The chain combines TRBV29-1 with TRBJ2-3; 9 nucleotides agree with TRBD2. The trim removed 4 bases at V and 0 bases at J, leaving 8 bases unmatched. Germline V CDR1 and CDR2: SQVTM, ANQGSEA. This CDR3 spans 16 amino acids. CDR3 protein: CSVVAFAGGSTDTQYF. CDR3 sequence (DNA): TGCAGCGTTGTCGCGTTTGCGGGGGGGAGCACAGATACGCAGTATTTT.

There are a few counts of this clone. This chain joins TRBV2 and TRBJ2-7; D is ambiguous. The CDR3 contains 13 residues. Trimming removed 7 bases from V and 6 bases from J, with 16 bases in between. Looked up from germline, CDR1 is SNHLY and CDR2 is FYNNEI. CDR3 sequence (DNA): TGTGCCAGCAAGAATGTCATGGGTGTCGAGCAGTACTTC. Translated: CASKNVMGVEQYF.

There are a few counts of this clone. Here the CDR3 DNA reads TGTGCCATCAGTGAAGGGACGGCCCAGCCCCAGCATTTT. This codes for CAISEGTAQPQHF. The chain joins TRBV10-3 to TRBJ1-5, with D possibly matching TRBD1 (5 bases). Germline-derived CDR1 and CDR2 are ENHRY and SYGVKD. Trimming pared 3 bases from V and 7 bases from J, leaving 10 bases between. The CDR3 sequence is 13 residues long.

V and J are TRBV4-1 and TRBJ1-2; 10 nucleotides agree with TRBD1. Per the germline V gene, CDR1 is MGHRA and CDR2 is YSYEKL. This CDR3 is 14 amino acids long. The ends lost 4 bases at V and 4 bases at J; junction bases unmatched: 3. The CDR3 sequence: CASSRGQGGYGYTF. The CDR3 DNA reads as TGCGCCAGCAGCCGCGGACAGGGGGGCTATGGCTACACCTTC.

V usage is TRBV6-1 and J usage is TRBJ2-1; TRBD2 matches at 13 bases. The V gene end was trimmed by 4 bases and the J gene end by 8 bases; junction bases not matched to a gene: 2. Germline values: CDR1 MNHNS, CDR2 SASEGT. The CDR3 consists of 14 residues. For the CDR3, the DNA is TGTGCCAGCAGTGGGACTAGCGGGAGTTATGAGCAGTTCTTC. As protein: CASSGTSGSYEQFF.

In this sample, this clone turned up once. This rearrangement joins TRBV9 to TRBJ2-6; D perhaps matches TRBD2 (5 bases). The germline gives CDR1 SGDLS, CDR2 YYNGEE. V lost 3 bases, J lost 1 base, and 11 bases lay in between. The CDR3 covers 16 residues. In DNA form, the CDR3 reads TGTGCCAGCAGCGAGTTTACGGGGTCTGGGGCCAACGTCCTGACTTTC. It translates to CASSEFTGSGANVLTF.

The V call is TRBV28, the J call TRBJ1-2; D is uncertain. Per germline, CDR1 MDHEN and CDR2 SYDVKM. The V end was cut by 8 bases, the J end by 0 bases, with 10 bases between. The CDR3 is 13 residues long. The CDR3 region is CASLIRPNYGYTF. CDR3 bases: TGTGCCAGCTTAATCCGGCCTAACTATGGCTACACCTTC.

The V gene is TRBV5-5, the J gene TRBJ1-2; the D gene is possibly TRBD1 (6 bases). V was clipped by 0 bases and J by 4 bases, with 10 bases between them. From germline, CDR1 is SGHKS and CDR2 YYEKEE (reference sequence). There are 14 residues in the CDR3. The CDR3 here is CASSLGGQVYGYTF. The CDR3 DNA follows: TGTGCCAGCAGCTTGGGGGGACAAGTCTATGGCTACACCTTC.

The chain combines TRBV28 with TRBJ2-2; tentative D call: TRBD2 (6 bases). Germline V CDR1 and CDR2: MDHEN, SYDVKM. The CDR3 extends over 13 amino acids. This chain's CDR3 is CATSSGLSGELFF. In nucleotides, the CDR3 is TGTGCTACCTCAAGCGGGCTGTCCGGGGAGCTGTTTTTT.

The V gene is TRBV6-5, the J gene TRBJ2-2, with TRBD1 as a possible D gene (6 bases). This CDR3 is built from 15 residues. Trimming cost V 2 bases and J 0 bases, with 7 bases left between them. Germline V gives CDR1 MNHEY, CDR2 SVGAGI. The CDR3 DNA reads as TGTGCCAGCAGTTACGAGGGGGCGAACACCGGGGAGCTGTTTTTT. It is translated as CASSYEGANTGELFF.

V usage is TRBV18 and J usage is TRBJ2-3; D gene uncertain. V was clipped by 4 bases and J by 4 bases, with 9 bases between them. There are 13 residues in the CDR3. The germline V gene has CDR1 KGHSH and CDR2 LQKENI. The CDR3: CASSLGIPDTQYF. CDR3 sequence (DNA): TGTGCCAGCTCACTAGGGATCCCAGATACGCAGTATTTT.

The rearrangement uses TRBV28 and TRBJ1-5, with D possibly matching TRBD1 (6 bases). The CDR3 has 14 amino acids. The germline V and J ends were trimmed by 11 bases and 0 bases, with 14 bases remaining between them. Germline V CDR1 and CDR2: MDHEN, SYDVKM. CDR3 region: CAGGGGNSNQPQHF. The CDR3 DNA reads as TGTGCCGGAGGAGGGGGAAATAGCAATCAGCCCCAGCATTTT.

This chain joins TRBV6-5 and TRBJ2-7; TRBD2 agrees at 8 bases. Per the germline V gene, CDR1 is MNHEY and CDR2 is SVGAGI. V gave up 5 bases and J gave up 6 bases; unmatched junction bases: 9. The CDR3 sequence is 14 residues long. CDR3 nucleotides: TGTGCCAGCAGTAGGGGACTAGAAGGAGGCGAGCAGTACTTC. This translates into CASSRGLEGGEQYF.

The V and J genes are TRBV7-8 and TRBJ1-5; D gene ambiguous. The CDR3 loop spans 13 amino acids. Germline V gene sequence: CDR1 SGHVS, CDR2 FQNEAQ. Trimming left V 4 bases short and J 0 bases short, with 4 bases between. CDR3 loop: CASSWISNQPQHF. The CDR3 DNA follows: TGTGCCAGCAGCTGGATTAGCAATCAGCCCCAGCATTTT.

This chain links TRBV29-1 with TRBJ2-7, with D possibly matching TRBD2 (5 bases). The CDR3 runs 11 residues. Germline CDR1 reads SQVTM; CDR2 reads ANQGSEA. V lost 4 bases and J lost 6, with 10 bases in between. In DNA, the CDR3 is TGCAGCGTTGCCCTAGCAGTCGAGCAGTACTTC. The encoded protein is CSVALAVEQYF.

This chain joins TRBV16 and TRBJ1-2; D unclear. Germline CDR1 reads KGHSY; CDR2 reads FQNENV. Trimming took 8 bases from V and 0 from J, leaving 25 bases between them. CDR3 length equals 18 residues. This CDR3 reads CASGPDGTLNLANYGYTF. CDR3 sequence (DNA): TGTGCCAGCGGGCCGGACGGTACGCTTAATTTAGCTAACTATGGCTACACCTTC.

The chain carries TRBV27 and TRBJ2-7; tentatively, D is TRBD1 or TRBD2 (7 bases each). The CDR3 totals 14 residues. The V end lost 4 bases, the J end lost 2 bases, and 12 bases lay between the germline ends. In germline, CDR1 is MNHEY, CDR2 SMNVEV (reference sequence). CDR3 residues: CASSSQGRAYEQYF. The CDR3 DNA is TGTGCCAGCAGTTCACAGGGGAGGGCCTACGAGCAGTACTTC.

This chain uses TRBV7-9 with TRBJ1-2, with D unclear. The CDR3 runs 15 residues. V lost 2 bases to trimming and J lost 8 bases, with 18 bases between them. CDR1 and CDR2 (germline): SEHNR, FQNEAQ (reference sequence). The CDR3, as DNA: TGTGCCAGCAGCTTAAGCCGGGGTTCATATCAAGGCTACACCTTC. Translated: CASSLSRGSYQGYTF.

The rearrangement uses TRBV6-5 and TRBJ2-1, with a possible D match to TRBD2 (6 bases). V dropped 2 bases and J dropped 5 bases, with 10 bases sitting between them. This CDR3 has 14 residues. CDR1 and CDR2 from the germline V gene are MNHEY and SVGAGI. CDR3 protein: CASSYGGINNEQFF. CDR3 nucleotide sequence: TGTGCCAGCAGTTACGGGGGGATCAACAATGAGCAGTTCTTC.